This TCR beta chain emerged from a study of blood T cell repertoires in COVID-19. As for the study in general: Researchers got acute and convalescent COVID-19 samples from the United States, Italy and Spain. Sample material is recorded as cDNA or gDNA derived from T cells, B-cell-depleted T cells, or PBMCs.

Original methodology: Estimates of nucleated cell counts were drawn from the amplification of reference gene primers. Some clones are missing from TCRdb's copy, which holds only in-frame ones; the method was immunoSEQ multiplex PCR. V and J calls plus clone size are reproduced from that table; the DNA served to infer D and trimming. The data contain under 150,000 clones, more than 65% of them singletons. Trimming shortened V by 4 bases and J by 9 bases, and 13 bases separated the two germline ends. The CDR3 has 13 amino acids. Germline V gene sequence: CDR1 LGHDT, CDR2 YNNKEL (reference sequence). This receptor was taken from a woman aged 60-70 years with acute or convalescent COVID-19. The chain has TRBV3-1 (or the pseudogene TRBV3-2) and TRBJ2-1; D ambiguous. The sequencing input was peripheral blood. CDR3 coding DNA: TGTGCCAGCAGCCCCACCGTAGTCGGTGAGCAGTTCTTC. This encodes CASSPTVVGEQFF.